This T cell receptor (beta chain) was sequenced during a study of T cell repertoires in cytomegalovirus infection. Study at large: It was the public TCR beta signatures that indicated both CMV infection and matching HLA type. Study observations and caveats: Summed frequency of shared TCR beta families picked out CMV carriers who also had the relevant HLA. Dominant in the ex vivo response were TCR beta clonotypes restricted by HLA-C and specific for CMV.

This clonotype was seen at least ten times. Antigen unknown. Each CDR3 protein is one row after TCRdb ran MiXCR on the reads. The sample has approximately 770,000 distinct CDR3 sequences, around 29% seen once. This sequence originates from a human donor in good health (CMV status not recorded). Some clones in this sample may be carry-over from other donors' samples. The sequencing used cultured CD8+ T cells from PBMCs, collected from culture after CMV antigen stimulation.

Here the CDR3 reads CASSGIATNEKLFF. The CDR3 region has the DNA TGTGCCAGCAGCGGCATAGCAACTAATGAAAAACTGTTTTTT. This chain uses TRBV7-6 with TRBJ1-4; D is uncertain. This CDR3 has 14 amino acids. V was shortened by 5 bases and J by 0 bases, with 7 bases between the two germline ends. Germline CDR1 SGHVS, CDR2 FNYEAQ.